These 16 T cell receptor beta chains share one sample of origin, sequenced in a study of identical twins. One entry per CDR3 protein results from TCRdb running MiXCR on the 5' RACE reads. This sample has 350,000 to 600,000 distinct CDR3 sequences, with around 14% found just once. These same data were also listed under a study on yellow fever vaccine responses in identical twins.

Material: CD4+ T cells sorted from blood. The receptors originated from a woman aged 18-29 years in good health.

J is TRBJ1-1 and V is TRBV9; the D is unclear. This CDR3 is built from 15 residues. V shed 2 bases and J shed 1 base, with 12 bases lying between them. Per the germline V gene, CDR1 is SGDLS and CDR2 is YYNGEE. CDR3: CASSVMTTGNTEAFF. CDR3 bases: TGTGCCAGCAGCGTCATGACTACGGGGAACACTGAAGCTTTCTTT.

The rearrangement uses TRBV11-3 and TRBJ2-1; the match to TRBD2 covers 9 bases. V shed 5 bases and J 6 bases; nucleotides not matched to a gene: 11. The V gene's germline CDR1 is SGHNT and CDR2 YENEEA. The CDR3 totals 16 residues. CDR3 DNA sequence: TGTGCCAGCAGCGCACGGGTAGCGGGAGTCTTCAATGAGCAGTTCTTC. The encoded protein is CASSARVAGVFNEQFF.

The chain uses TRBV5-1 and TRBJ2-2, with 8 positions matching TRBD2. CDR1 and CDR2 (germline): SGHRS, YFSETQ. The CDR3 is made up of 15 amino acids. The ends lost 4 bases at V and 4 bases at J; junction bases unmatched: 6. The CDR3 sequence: CASSPIAGTTGELFF. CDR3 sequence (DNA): TGCGCCAGCAGCCCTATAGCGGGAACCACCGGGGAGCTGTTTTTT.

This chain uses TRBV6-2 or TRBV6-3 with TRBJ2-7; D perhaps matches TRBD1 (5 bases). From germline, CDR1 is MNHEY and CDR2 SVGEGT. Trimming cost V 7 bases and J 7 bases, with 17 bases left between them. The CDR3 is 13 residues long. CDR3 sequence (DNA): TGTGCCAGCACTCGTGGGGCCATAAGTGAGCAGTACTTC. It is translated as CASTRGAISEQYF.

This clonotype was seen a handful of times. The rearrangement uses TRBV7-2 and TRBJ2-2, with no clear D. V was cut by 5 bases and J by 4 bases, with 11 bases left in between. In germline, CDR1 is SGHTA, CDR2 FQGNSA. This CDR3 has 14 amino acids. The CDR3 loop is CASSLEPSTGELFF. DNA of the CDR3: TGTGCCAGCAGCCTCGAACCCAGCACCGGGGAGCTGTTTTTT.

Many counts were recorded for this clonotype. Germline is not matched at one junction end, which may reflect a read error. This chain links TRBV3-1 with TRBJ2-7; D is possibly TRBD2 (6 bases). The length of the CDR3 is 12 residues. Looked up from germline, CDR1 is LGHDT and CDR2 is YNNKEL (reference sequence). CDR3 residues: CASSQAGGEDVF. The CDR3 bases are TGTGCCAGCAGCCAAGCAGGAGGGGAAGACGTCTTC.

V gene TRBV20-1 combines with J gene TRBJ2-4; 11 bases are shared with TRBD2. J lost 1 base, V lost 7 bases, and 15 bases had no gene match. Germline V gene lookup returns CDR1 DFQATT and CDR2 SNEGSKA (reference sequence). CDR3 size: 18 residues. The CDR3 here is CSVMGLAGGPGAKNIQYF. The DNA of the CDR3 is TGCAGTGTCATGGGATTAGCGGGAGGGCCAGGGGCCAAAAACATTCAGTACTTC.

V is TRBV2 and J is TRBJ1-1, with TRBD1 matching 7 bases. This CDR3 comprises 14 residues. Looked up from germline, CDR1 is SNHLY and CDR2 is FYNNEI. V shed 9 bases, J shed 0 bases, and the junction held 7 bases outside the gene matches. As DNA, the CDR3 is TGTGCCAGACAGGGGTTCCTAGTGAACACTGAAGCTTTCTTT. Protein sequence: CARQGFLVNTEAFF.

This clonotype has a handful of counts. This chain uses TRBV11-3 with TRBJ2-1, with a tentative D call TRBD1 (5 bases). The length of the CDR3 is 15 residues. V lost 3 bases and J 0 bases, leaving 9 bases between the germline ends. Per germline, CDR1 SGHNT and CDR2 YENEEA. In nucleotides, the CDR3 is TGTGCCAGCAGCTTGACCGACAGCTCCTACAATGAGCAGTTCTTC. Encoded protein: CASSLTDSSYNEQFF.

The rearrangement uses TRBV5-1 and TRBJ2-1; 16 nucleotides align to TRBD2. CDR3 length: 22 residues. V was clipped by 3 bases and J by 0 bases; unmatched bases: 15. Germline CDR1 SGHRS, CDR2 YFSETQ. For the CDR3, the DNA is TGCGCCAGCAGCTCGGGACTAGCGGGAGGGGAGGGTAGAGCGTCCTCCTACAATGAGCAGTTCTTC. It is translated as CASSSGLAGGEGRASSYNEQFF.

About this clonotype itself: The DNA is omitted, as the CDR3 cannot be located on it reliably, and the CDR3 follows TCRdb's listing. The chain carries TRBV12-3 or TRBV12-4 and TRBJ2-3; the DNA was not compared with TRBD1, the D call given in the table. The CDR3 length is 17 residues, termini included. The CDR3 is CASSFGAGGASTDTQYF.

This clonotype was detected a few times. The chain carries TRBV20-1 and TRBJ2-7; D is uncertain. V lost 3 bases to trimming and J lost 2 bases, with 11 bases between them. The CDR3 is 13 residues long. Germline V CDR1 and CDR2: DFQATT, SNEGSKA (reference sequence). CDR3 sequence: CSASLDGAYEQYF. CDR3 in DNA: TGCAGTGCTAGTCTGGACGGCGCCTACGAGCAGTACTTC.

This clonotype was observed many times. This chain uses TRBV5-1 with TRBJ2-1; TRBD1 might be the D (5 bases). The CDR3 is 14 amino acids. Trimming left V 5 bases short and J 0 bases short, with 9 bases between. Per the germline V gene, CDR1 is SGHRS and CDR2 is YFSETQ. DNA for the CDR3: TGCGCCAGCAGATGGACACCCTCCTACAATGAGCAGTTCTTC. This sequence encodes CASRWTPSYNEQFF.

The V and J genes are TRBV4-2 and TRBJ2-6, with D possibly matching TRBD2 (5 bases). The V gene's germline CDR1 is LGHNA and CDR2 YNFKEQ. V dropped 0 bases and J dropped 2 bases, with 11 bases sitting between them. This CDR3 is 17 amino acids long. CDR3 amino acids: CASSQDRGAAGANVLTF. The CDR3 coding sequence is TGTGCCAGCAGCCAAGATCGGGGAGCTGCTGGGGCCAACGTCCTGACTTTC.

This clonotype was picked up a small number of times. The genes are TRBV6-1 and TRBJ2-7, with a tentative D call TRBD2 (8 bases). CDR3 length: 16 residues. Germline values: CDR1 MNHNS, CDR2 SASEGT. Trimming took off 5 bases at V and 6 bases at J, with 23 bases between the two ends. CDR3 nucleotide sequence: TGTGCCAGCAGTCGCCGGGGGGGGACAGCCTCTGGCGAGCAGTACTTC. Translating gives CASSRRGGTASGEQYF.

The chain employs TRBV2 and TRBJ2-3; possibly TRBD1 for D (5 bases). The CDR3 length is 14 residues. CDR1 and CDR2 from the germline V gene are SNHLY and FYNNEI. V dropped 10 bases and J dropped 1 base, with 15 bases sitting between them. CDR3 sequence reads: CATRQGMGTDTQYF. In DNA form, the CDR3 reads TGTGCCACCCGCCAGGGAATGGGCACAGATACGCAGTATTTT.